This T cell receptor (beta chain) was recovered during a study of CD8 T cells in Susac syndrome. Reverse transcription used about 0.45 to 1 ug RNA and random hexamers. TCR beta CDR3 was amplified by immunoSEQ multiplex PCR. This amplification extended across 54 Vbeta and 13 Jbeta segments. From the immunoSEQ multiplex PCR reads, TCRdb called clonotypes with MiXCR, one entry per CDR3 protein. Here the sample spans over 150,000 distinct CDR3 sequences, 90% to 95% being singletons. The receptor was derived from a human donor with multiple sclerosis. The specimen was CD4+ T cells from PBMCs.

In nucleotides, the CDR3 is TGTGCCAGCAACCTGGACGGACGAAATACGCAGTATTTT. Its translation: CASNLDGRNTQYF. The V gene is TRBV12-3 or TRBV12-4, the J gene TRBJ2-3; the D is unclear. V dropped 7 bases and J dropped 7 bases, with 15 bases sitting between them. The CDR3 consists of 13 residues.